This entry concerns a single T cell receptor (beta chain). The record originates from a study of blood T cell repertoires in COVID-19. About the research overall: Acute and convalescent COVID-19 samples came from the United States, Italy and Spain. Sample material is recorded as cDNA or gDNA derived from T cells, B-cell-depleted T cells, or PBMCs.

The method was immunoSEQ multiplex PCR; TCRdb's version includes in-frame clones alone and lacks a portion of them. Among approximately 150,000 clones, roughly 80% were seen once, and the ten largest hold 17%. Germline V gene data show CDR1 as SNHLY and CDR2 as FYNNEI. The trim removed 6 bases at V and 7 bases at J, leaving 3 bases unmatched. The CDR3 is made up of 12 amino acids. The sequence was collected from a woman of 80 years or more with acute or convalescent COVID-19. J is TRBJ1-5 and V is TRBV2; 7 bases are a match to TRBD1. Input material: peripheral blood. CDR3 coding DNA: TGTGCCAGCAGGACAGGGAAACAGCCCCAGCATTTT. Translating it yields CASRTGKQPQHF.